This entry is about one TCR beta chain. Its antigen remains undetermined. Per-base quality was not reported, and no clone a single base away is much larger than it. The library came from 5' RACE. The second PCR ran for roughly 7 to 12 cycles and used a J-beta primer mix along with a sample-barcoded 5' primer. A unique molecular identifier was introduced onto each TCR beta cDNA molecule by a template-switch 5' adaptor carrying 12 random nucleotides. Each sample yielded at least 2.5 million CDR3-containing paired-end reads. First-strand cDNA synthesis was performed from all RNA using the Mint cDNA synthesis kit, with priming by a TRBC-specific oligonucleotide. All cDNA was treated with uracil-DNA glycosylase and then went through a first 18-cycle PCR with the universal primers M1SS and BC2_uni_R. Turning to the authors' computational methods: For normalization, 1 million high-quality reads were randomly selected from each sample, with every read carrying a distinct molecular identifier. Instead of being binned into consensus sequences, reads with shared molecular identifiers were discarded. MiTCR, set to a Q25 quality threshold and the strictest error-elimination algorithm, was used for CDR3 identification, clonotype clustering and error correction. A nonparametric unseen species model with Euler transformation was used to estimate lower-bound total TCR beta diversity. The public sequencing data were trimmed at Q25 with fastp and processed into clonotypes with MiXCR by TCRdb, which kept only in-frame beta chains. Merged by CDR3 protein, the rows form single entries marked with the most common genes and DNA. Here the V and J calls rest on TCRdb's processing, not on the authors' analysis. Recorded for this sample are some 1.8 million distinct CDR3 sequences; around 42% of them occurred a single time. 20% to 25% of the sample rests with the top ten.

The data are from a study of blood T cells in healthy people across ages (dated by TCRdb to between 2014 and 2016). The study in broad terms: Template switching captured roughly one uniquely barcoded TCR beta cDNA molecule per two T cells in model experiments. The study analyzed two additional independent replicas of 1 million unique cDNA reads from the same blood draw for two donors, one aged 18 to 30 and one aged 80 or older. Donors of different ages were randomly distributed across sequencing lanes to avoid experimental bias. Donors were grouped into four age groups: young (average roughly 16 years), middle-aged (under 40), aged (62) and long-lived (approximately 75). To track age-related changes in TCR beta repertoire diversity, the study relied on deep sequencing normalized with unique cDNA molecular identifiers.

Donors were about 36 systemically healthy Caucasian individuals from Russia aged roughly 6 to 90 years. Around 9.7 milliliters of peripheral blood were collected from each donor into EDTA-treated Vacutainer tubes. Ficoll-Paque density-gradient centrifugation was used to isolate PBMCs, with at least 6.5 million per sample. Trizol reagent was used to extract total RNA from PBMCs, with at least 5.5 micrograms per sample. For every donor, flow cytometry on a PBMC aliquot measured the percentage of naive CD45RAhigh/CD27high T cells. Findings and caveats that apply to the study as a whole: Compared with the aged group, the long-lived group had more naive CD4+ T cells, fewer expanded clones and increased TCR diversity, a pattern suggesting age selection. Since profiling was done on bulk unsorted PBMCs, naive and antigen-experienced compartments could not be conclusively compared. Estimates of total diversity from one million sequenced T cells were regarded as lower bounds and underestimates. The percentage of naive T cells measured by flow cytometry correlated strongly with observed TCR beta diversity. Observed TCR beta diversity per million T cells fell roughly linearly with age, and a significant reduction was already apparent by age roughly 40. Because the CMV infection status of the donors was unknown, age-related changes in expanded clonotypes may potentially have been confounded.

CDR1 and CDR2 are drawn from the germline V gene: SGDLS, YYNGEE. From cysteine to phenylalanine, the CDR3 is 14 amino acids long. Only the CDR3 portion is preserved as DNA: 42 bases, with reading frame beginning at the first base. At the junction V is shortened by 2 bases and J by 6 bases, with 13 bases in between. Sequences were obtained from blood. The chain is assembled from TRBV9 and TRBJ2-3, with the D gene uncertain. The TCR sequence derives from a human donor in good health. The CDR3 amino acid sequence is: CASSVAVFGDTQYF. The DNA sequence follows: TGTGCCAGCAGCGTGGCGGTTTTTGGGGATACGCAGTATTTT.